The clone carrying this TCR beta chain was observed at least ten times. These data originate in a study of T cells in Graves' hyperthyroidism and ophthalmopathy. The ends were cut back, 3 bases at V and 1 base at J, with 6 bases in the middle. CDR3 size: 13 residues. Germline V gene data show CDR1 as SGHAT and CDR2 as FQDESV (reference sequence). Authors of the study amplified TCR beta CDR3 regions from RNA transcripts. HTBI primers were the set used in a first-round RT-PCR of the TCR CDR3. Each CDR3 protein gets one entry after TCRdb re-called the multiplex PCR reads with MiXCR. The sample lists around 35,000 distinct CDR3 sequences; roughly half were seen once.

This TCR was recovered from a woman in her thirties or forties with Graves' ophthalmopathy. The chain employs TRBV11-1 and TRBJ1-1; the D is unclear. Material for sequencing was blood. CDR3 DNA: TGTGCCAGCAGCTTCGGAGAGAACACTGAAGCTTTCTTT. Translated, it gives CASSFGENTEAFF.